The sequence of this TCR beta chain was determined in a study of blood T cell repertoires in COVID-19. Trimming pared 0 bases from V and 1 base from J, leaving 11 bases between. Germline CDR1 reads KGHSH; CDR2 reads LQKENI. The CDR3 sequence is 16 residues long. Original handling: Reference gene primer amplification yielded estimated nucleated cell counts. The data were produced by immunoSEQ multiplex PCR, yet TCRdb's version contains in-frame clones alone and is incomplete. V and J calls plus clone size are reproduced from that table; the DNA served to infer D and trimming. The sample has around 200,000 clones; around 89% are singletons. Which cohort a participant joined came from the clinical history participants gave. Recovered status in Cohort 3 required two negative PCRs, clearance, or symptom resolution.

Sample: PBMCs or T cells enriched from blood (not recorded which). The V gene is TRBV18, the J gene TRBJ2-3; no firm D call. The clonotype originates from a man aged 25 to 45 who had recovered from COVID-19. CDR3 loop: CASSPPKPRGTDTQYF. DNA of the CDR3: TGTGCCAGCTCACCACCGAAGCCCCGGGGCACAGATACGCAGTATTTT. Using reference TRBV18 and TRBJ2-3 for the parts outside the CDR3, the full variable domain is NAGVMQNPRHLVRRRGQEARLRCSPMKGHSHVYWYRQLPEEGLKFMVYLQKENIIDESGMPKERFSAEFPKEGPSILRIQQVVRGDSAAYFCASSPPKPRGTDTQYFGPGTRLTVL.